The 7 T cell receptor beta chains presented below share a single source sample, sequenced in a study of OX40 agonist ivuxolimab in advanced cancers. The method was immunoSEQ multiplex PCR; TCRdb's version includes in-frame clones alone and lacks a portion of them. This sample yields about 73,000 clones, of which 80% to 90% are seen a single time; around 2.3% belongs to the top ten. Material: CD4+ or CD8+ T cells sorted from blood, obtained in a trial of the OX40 agonist ivuxolimab. These receptors were taken from an adult with an advanced solid tumor such as melanoma, head and neck, liver or kidney cancer.

The rearrangement joins TRBV6-5 to TRBJ1-5; D ambiguous. In germline, CDR1 is MNHEY, CDR2 SVGAGI. The CDR3 consists of 13 residues. The V end lost 2 bases, the J end lost 7 bases, and 9 bases lay between the germline ends. The CDR3 region has the DNA TGTGCCAGCAGTTACGCGGGGAACCAGCCCCAGCATTTT. This gives the protein CASSYAGNQPQHF.

V and J are TRBV18 and TRBJ2-7; the D gene is possibly TRBD2 (6 bases). The CDR3 runs to 14 residues. The V gene lost 2 bases and the J gene lost 2 bases, with 10 bases spanning the gap. CDR1 is KGHSH and CDR2 is LQKENI in the germline V gene. In DNA form, the CDR3 reads TGTGCCAGCTCACCAACTAGCCCGCCCTACGAGCAGTACTTC. As protein: CASSPTSPPYEQYF.

CDR3 bases: TGTGCCACCAGCAGAGATTTAAAGGGTAACACTGAAGCTTTCTTT. As protein: CATSRDLKGNTEAFF. The genes are TRBV15 and TRBJ1-1; D not resolved. CDR1 and CDR2 (germline): LNHNV, YYDKDF (reference sequence). The CDR3 runs to 15 residues. V was clipped by 0 bases and J by 2 bases, with 10 bases between them.

V is TRBV7-2 and J is TRBJ1-3; maybe TRBD1 (5 bases). CDR1 SGHTA and CDR2 FQGNSA come from the germline V gene. This CDR3 has 16 amino acids. Trimming took off 6 bases at V and 0 bases at J, with 15 bases between the two ends. This CDR3 is CASRLMTAGSGNTIYF. Written as DNA, the CDR3 is TGTGCCAGCAGATTAATGACAGCCGGCTCTGGAAACACCATATATTTT.

The V gene is TRBV7-3, the J gene TRBJ2-1, with D perhaps matching TRBD1 (5 bases). The CDR3 is made up of 15 amino acids. Trimming stripped 5 bases from V and 4 bases from J, with 15 bases between. The germline V gene encodes CDR1 SGHTA and CDR2 FQGTGA. The CDR3 reads CASSPQGREYNEQFF. The CDR3 DNA follows: TGTGCCAGCAGCCCCCAGGGTCGAGAGTACAATGAGCAGTTCTTC.

V is TRBV6-6 and J is TRBJ2-1; 7 nucleotides align to TRBD1. With V trimmed by 7 bases and J by 10 bases, 13 bases remained unmatched. The germline gives CDR1 MNHNY, CDR2 SVGAGI (reference sequence). The CDR3 extends over 14 amino acids. CDR3 residues: CASNHPTGKEEQFF. The CDR3 DNA reads as TGTGCCAGCAACCACCCGACAGGGAAGGAGGAGCAGTTCTTC.

This chain uses TRBV7-2 with TRBJ1-2; D is possibly TRBD1 (5 bases). V lost 5 bases and J lost 0, with 10 bases in between. Germline CDR1 and CDR2: SGHTA and FQGNSA. This CDR3 is built from 14 residues. The DNA of the CDR3 is TGTGCCAGCAGCCCCGACAGCGCTAACTATGGCTACACCTTC. The encoded protein is CASSPDSANYGYTF.